These 2 T cell receptor beta chains were all obtained from the same sample, sequenced in a study of blood T cell repertoires in COVID-19. Clones were sequenced by immunoSEQ multiplex PCR, and TCRdb holds only the in-frame ones, with some missing. The sample carries 140,000 to 150,000 clones, 70% to 90% recorded once. The sequencing input was peripheral blood. All receptors come from a woman in her sixties with COVID-19, enrolled during active disease.

V and J are TRBV6-5 and TRBJ1-1; the D gene is possibly TRBD1 (5 bases). The CDR3 is 16 amino acids. Per the germline V gene, CDR1 is MNHEY and CDR2 is SVGAGI. The V and J ends lost 1 base and 1 base respectively, with 13 bases between them. The CDR3 nucleotides are TGTGCCAGCAGTTACTGGAAGAGCAGGGCGAACACTGAAGCTTTCTTT. Translating it yields CASSYWKSRANTEAFF.

The V gene is TRBV6-5, the J gene TRBJ2-7; TRBD1 aligns across 11 bases. CDR1 and CDR2 (germline): MNHEY, SVGAGI. V lost 2 bases, J lost 3 bases, and 6 bases stayed unmatched. The CDR3 runs 16 residues. The CDR3 reads CASSYNPGTGGYEQYF. The CDR3 DNA sequence: TGTGCCAGCAGTTACAACCCCGGGACAGGGGGCTACGAGCAGTACTTC.